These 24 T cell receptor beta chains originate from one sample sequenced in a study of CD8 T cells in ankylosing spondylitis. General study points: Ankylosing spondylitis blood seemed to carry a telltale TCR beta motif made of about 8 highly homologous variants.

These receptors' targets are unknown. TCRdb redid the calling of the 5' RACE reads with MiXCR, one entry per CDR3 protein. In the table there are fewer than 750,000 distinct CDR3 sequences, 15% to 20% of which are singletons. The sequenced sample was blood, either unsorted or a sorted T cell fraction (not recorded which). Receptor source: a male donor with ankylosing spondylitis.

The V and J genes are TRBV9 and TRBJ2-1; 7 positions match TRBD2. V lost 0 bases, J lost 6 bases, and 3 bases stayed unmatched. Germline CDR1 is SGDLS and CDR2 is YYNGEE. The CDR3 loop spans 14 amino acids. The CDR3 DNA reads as TGTGCCAGCAGCGTAGGGGGACTACCCAATGAGCAGTTCTTC. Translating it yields CASSVGGLPNEQFF.

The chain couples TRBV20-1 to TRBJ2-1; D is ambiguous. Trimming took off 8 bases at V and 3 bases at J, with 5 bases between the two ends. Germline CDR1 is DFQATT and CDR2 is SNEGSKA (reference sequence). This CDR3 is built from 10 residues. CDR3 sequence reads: CSTGYNEQFF. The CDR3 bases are TGCAGTACTGGCTACAATGAGCAGTTCTTC.

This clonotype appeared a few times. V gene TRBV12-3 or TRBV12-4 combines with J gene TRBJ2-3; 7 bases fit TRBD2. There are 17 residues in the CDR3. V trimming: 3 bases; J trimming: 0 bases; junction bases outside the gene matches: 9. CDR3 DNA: TGTGCCAGCAGTTTTGCATTTAGCGGGTCTAGCACAGATACGCAGTATTTT. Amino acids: CASSFAFSGSSTDTQYF.

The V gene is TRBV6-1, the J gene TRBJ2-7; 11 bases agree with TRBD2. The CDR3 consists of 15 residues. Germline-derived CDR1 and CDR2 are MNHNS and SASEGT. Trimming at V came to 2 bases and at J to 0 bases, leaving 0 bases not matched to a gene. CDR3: CASSELAGGSYEQYF. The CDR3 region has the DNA TGTGCCAGCAGTGAACTAGCGGGAGGCTCCTACGAGCAGTACTTC.

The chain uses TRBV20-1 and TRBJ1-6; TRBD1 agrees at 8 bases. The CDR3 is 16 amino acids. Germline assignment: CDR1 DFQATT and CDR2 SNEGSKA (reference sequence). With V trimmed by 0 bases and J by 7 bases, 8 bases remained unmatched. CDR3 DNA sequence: TGCAGTGCTAGAGAGGACAGGGCCTCCCGGAATTCACCCCTCCACTTT. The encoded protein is CSAREDRASRNSPLHF.

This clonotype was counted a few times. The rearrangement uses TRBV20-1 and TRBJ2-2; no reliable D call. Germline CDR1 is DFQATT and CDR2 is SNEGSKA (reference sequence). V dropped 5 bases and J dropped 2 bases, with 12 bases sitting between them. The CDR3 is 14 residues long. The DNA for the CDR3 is TGCAGTGCTGAGAAGGGTCTCAACACCGGGGAGCTGTTTTTT. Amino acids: CSAEKGLNTGELFF.

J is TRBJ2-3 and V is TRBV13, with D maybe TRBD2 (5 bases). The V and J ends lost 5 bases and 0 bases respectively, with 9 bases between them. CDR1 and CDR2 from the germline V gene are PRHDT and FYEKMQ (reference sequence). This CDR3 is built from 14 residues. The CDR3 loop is CASSLTKSTDTQYF. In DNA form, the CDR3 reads TGTGCCAGCAGCCTGACTAAGAGCACAGATACGCAGTATTTT.

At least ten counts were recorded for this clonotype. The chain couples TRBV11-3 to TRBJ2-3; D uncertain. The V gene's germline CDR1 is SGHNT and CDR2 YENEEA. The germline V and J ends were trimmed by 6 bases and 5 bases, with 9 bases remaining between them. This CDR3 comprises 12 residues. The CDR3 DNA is TGTGCCAGCAGTTTGCAAGGAGATACGCAGTATTTT. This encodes CASSLQGDTQYF.

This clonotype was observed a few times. As DNA, the CDR3 is TGTGCCAGCAGTTTCGACGGGAACACTGAAGCTTTCTTT. This codes for CASSFDGNTEAFF. The rearrangement uses TRBV28 and TRBJ1-1; D uncertain. Per the germline V gene, CDR1 is MDHEN and CDR2 is SYDVKM. This CDR3 has 13 residues. V lost 3 bases and J 1 base, leaving 6 bases between the germline ends. The full variable domain, with the rest looked up from reference TRBV28 and TRBJ1-1, is DVKVTQSSRYLVKRTGEKVFLECVQDMDHENMFWYRQDPGLGLRLIYFSYDVKMKEKGDIPEGYSVSREKKERFSLILESASTNQTSMYLCASSFDGNTEAFFGQGTRLTVV.

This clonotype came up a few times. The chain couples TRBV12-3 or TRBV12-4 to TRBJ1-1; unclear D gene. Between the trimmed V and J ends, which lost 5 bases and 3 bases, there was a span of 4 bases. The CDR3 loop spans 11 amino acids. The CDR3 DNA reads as TGTGCCAGCAGTACCTACACTGAAGCTTTCTTT. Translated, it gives CASSTYTEAFF.

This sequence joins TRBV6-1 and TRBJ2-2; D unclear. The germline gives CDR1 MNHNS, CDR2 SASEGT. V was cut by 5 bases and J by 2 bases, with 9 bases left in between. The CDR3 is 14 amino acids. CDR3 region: CASSNWQNTGELFF. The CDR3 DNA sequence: TGTGCCAGCAGTAATTGGCAAAACACCGGGGAGCTGTTTTTT.

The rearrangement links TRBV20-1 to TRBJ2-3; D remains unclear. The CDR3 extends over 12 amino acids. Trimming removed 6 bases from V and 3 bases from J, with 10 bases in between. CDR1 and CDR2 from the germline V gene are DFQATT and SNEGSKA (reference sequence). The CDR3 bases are TGCAGTGCGAGCCGCCGGACAGATACGCAGTATTTT. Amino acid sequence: CSASRRTDTQYF.

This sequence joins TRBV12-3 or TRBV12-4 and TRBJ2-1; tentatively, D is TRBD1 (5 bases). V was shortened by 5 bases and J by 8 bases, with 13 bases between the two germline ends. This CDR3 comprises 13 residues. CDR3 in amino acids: CASSPRVRDEQFF. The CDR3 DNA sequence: TGTGCCAGCAGTCCCAGGGTTCGCGATGAGCAGTTCTTC.

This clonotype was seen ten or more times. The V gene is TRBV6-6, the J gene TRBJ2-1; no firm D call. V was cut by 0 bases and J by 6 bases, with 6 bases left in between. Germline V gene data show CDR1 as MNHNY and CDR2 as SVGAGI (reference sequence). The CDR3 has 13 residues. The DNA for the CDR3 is TGTGCCAGCAGTTACTCCGCCGTCAATGAGCAGTTCTTC. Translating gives CASSYSAVNEQFF.

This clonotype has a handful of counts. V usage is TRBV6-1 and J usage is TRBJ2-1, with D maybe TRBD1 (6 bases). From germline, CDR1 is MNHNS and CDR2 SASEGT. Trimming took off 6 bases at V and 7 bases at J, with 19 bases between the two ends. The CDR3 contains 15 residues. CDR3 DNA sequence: TGTGCCAGCAGGACCCGGGACACCCCTCGGAATGAGCAGTTCTTC. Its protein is CASRTRDTPRNEQFF.

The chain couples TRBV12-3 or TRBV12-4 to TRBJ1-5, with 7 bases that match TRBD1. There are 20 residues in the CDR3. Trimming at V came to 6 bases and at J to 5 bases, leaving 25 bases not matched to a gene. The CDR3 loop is CASRRTYRGILQTQYQPQHF. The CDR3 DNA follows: TGTGCCAGCAGACGAACTTACAGGGGAATTCTACAAACCCAGTATCAGCCCCAGCATTTT.

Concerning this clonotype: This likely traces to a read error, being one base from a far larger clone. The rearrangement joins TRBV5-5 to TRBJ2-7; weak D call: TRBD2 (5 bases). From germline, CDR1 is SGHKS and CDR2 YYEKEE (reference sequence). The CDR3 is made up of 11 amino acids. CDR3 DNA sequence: TGTGCCAGCAGCTCCGACTACGAGCGGTACTTC. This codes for CASSSDYERYF.

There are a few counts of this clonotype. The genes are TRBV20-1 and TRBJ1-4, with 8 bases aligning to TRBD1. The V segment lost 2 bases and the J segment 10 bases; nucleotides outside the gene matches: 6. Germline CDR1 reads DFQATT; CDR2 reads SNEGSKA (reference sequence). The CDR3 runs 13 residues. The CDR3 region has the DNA TGCAGTGCTAGACCGGGACAGGCGGGAAAACTGTTTTTT. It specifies CSARPGQAGKLFF.

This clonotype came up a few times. The CDR3: CASSVGPPWGTIYF. CDR3 DNA: TGTGCCAGCAGCGTAGGTCCCCCTTGGGGCACCATATATTTT. The V gene is TRBV9, the J gene TRBJ1-3, with unresolved D. In germline, CDR1 is SGDLS, CDR2 YYNGEE. This CDR3 contains 14 residues. The V end lost 0 bases, the J end lost 9 bases, and 13 bases lay between the germline ends.

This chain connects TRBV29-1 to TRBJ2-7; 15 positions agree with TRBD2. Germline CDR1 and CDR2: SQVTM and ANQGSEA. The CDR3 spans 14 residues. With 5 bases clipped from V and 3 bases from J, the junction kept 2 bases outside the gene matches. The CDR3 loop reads CSVRTSGRVYEQYF. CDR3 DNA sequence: TGCAGCGTTCGGACTAGCGGGAGGGTCTACGAGCAGTACTTC.

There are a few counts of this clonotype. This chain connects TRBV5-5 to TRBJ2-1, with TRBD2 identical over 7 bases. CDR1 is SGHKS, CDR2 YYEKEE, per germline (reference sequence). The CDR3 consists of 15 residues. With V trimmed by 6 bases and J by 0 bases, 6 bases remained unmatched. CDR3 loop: CASTLGGSSYNEQFF. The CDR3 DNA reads TGTGCCAGCACCCTGGGGGGGAGCTCCTACAATGAGCAGTTCTTC.

The CDR3 DNA sequence: TGTGCCAGCAGTGCCTCAGGGGGTAAGGTGGGCAATGAGCAGTTCTTC. Translating it yields CASSASGGKVGNEQFF. The gene calls are TRBV6-1 and TRBJ2-1, with 7 nucleotides matching TRBD1. CDR3 length: 16 residues. The germline CDR1 and CDR2 sequences are MNHNS and SASEGT. Losses at the gene ends were 4 bases for V and 6 bases for J; bases not matched to a gene: 12.

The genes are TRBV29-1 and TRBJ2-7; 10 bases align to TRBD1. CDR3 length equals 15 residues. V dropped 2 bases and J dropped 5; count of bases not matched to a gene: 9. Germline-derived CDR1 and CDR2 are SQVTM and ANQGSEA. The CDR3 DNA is TGCAGCGTTGAACGATGGGACAGGGGATATGACGAGCAGTACTTC. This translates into CSVERWDRGYDEQYF.

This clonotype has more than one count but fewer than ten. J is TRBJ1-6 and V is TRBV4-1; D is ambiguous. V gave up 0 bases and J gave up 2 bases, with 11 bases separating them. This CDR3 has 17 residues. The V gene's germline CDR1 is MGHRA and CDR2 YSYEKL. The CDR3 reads CASSQDRTNPYNSPLHF. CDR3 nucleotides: TGCGCCAGCAGCCAAGATAGGACGAATCCCTATAATTCACCCCTCCACTTT.